This T cell receptor (beta chain) was sequenced in a study of cytomegalovirus exposure and HLA in healthy donors. Study results and limitations: Earlier analysis found most TCR beta V segments productive about 87% or about 30% of the time. With later analysis, a missense DCLRE1C variant became linked to TCR beta V- and J-gene trimming.

Notes on this clone: Its target is unknown.

PCR was performed using 60 Vbeta and 13 Jbeta primers. Sequencing used immunoSEQ multiplex PCR; TCRdb keeps in-frame clones, though not all of them. The sample has about 200,000 clones, approximately 80% seen once; the top ten hold 0.2% to 0.25%. Germline values: CDR1 MNHNS, CDR2 SASEGT. V was clipped by 8 bases and J by 2 bases; unmatched bases: 7. The CDR3 loop spans 14 amino acids. Sequencing was carried out using PBMCs. The chain joins TRBV6-1 to TRBJ2-7; 9 bases are shared with TRBD1. The sequence came from a girl aged 2 to 10 in good health and CMV-seronegative. CDR3 coding DNA: TGTGCCAGCCACCGGGACAGGGTAACCTACGAGCAGTACTTC. This sequence encodes CASHRDRVTYEQYF.